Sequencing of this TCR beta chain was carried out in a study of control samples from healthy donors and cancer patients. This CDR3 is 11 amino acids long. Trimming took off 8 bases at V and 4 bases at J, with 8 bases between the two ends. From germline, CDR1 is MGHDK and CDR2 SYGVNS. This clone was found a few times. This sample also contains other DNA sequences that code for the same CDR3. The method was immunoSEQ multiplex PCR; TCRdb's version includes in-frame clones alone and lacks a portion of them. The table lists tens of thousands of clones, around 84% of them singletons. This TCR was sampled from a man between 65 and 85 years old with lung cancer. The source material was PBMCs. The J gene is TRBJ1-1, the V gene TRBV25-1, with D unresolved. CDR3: CASGVSTEAFF. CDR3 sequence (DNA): TGTGCCAGCGGGGTCAGCACTGAAGCTTTCTTT.